This TCR beta chain stems from a study of T cell changes during pregnancy in multiple sclerosis. Measured with immunoSEQ multiplex PCR; TCRdb has only the in-frame clones, and not every one. The sample shows some 17,000 clones, 95% to 97% of them seen only once. Between the trimmed V and J ends, which lost 4 bases and 2 bases, there was a span of 12 bases. This CDR3 region has 14 residues. CDR1 and CDR2 (germline): LNHDA, SQIVND (reference sequence). The source material was peripheral blood, sampled in the third trimester of pregnancy. This sequence originates from a female donor with multiple sclerosis, enrolled in a pregnancy study. The chain combines TRBV19 with TRBJ2-7; the D gene is possibly TRBD2 (5 bases). CDR3 coding DNA: TGTGCCAGTAGTAGAGCGGACGGAACCTACGAGCAGTACTTC. Its protein is CASSRADGTYEQYF.